This passage covers 19 T cell receptor beta chains from one sample sequenced in a study of blood T cell repertoires in COVID-19. The repertoire was sequenced with immunoSEQ multiplex PCR; TCRdb's copy has only in-frame clones and lacks some. The sample contains approximately 500,000 clones, approximately 88% of which appear only once. Material: peripheral blood. The receptor set was obtained from a woman between 45 and 60 years old with COVID-19, enrolled during active disease.

CDR3 residues: CASSQGPNSGDTQYF. In DNA form, the CDR3 reads TGCGCCAGCAGCCAAGGTCCAAATTCGGGGGATACGCAGTATTTT. The V and J genes are TRBV4-1 and TRBJ2-3; possibly TRBD2 for D (5 bases). This CDR3 contains 15 residues. Germline V gene data show CDR1 as MGHRA and CDR2 as YSYEKL. Trimming shortened V by 1 base and J by 6 bases, and 14 bases separated the two germline ends.

V usage is TRBV5-5 and J usage is TRBJ2-7, with D perhaps TRBD2 (6 bases). Germline V gene sequence: CDR1 SGHKS, CDR2 YYEKEE (reference sequence). Trimming removed 5 bases at V and 0 bases at J, with 18 bases between. There are 16 residues in the CDR3. The DNA for the CDR3 is TGTGCCAGCAGACGAACCGGGACTGACAGCTCCTACGAGCAGTACTTC. Protein product: CASRRTGTDSSYEQYF.

The J gene is TRBJ1-1, the V gene TRBV2, with 7 bases that match TRBD1. CDR1 and CDR2 (germline): SNHLY, FYNNEI. The CDR3 sequence is 15 residues long. V shed 6 bases, J shed 1 base, and the junction held 8 bases outside the gene matches. Here the CDR3 DNA reads TGTGCCAGCAGCGAATCCGGGACAGAGAACACTGAAGCTTTCTTT. This gives the protein CASSESGTENTEAFF.

V gene TRBV12-3 or TRBV12-4 combines with J gene TRBJ1-2, with D unresolved. V lost 7 bases, J lost 2 bases, and 8 bases lay in between. This CDR3 contains 12 residues. CDR3 protein: CASTQWNYGYTF. DNA of the CDR3: TGTGCCAGCACCCAGTGGAACTATGGCTACACCTTC.

This chain uses TRBV7-9 with TRBJ2-7; 10 nucleotides match TRBD2. The germline V gene has CDR1 SEHNR and CDR2 FQNEAQ (reference sequence). The V gene end was trimmed by 7 bases and the J gene end by 5 bases; junction bases not matched to a gene: 8. The CDR3 has 14 amino acids. Here the CDR3 DNA reads TGTGCCAGCACTCCCGGGACTAGCGACCACGAGCAGTACTTC. It translates to CASTPGTSDHEQYF.

This chain links TRBV27 with TRBJ2-1; D gene uncertain. Trimming took 0 bases from V and 6 from J, leaving 6 bases between them. This CDR3 contains 13 residues. The V gene's germline CDR1 is MNHEY and CDR2 SMNVEV (reference sequence). The CDR3 DNA is TGTGCCAGCAGTTTATCGCAGGTCAATGAGCAGTTCTTC. As protein: CASSLSQVNEQFF.

The rearrangement joins TRBV28 to TRBJ2-3; 12 bases map to TRBD2. The ends lost 3 bases at V and 4 bases at J; junction bases unmatched: 5. This CDR3 region has 16 residues. Germline assignment: CDR1 MDHEN and CDR2 SYDVKM. The CDR3 nucleotides are TGTGCCAGCAGTTTCGGTGCTAGCGGGGGGGCAGATACGCAGTATTTT. This translates into CASSFGASGGADTQYF.

The chain's CDR3 is CASSLGTSGANVLTF. CDR3 DNA sequence: TGTGCCAGCAGCTTAGGAACTTCTGGGGCCAACGTCCTGACTTTC. The chain joins TRBV7-8 to TRBJ2-6, with no clear D. Germline V gives CDR1 SGHVS, CDR2 FQNEAQ. Trimming removed 1 base at V and 1 base at J, with 5 bases between. This CDR3 comprises 15 residues.

The rearrangement links TRBV30 to TRBJ1-2; D remains ambiguous. This CDR3 has 14 amino acids. Germline V gives CDR1 GTSNPN, CDR2 SVGIG (reference sequence). V lost 0 bases and J 5 bases, leaving 13 bases between the germline ends. CDR3 protein: CAWSVRPPRYGYTF. In DNA, the CDR3 is TGTGCCTGGAGTGTAAGGCCTCCGAGGTATGGCTACACCTTC.

CDR3 coding DNA: TGTGCCAGCAGGACTGTAGATACGCAGTATTTT. As protein: CASRTVDTQYF. The chain joins TRBV6-5 to TRBJ2-3; the D is unclear. The CDR3 length is 11 residues. CDR1 MNHEY and CDR2 SVGAGI come from the germline V gene. V lost 6 bases to trimming and J lost 5 bases, with 6 bases between them.

The V and J genes are TRBV11-2 and TRBJ2-3; weak D call: TRBD1 (5 bases). Trimming pared 2 bases from V and 5 bases from J, leaving 14 bases between. From germline, CDR1 is SGHAT and CDR2 FQNNGV. There are 15 residues in the CDR3. The chain's CDR3 is CASSLSGRALDTQYF. CDR3 coding DNA: TGTGCCAGCAGCTTATCGGGCAGGGCCCTAGATACGCAGTATTTT.

The V call is TRBV9, the J call TRBJ2-5; the match to TRBD2 covers 9 bases. V trimming: 8 bases; J trimming: 3 bases; junction bases outside the gene matches: 5. Germline CDR1 reads SGDLS; CDR2 reads YYNGEE. CDR3 length: 13 amino acids. The CDR3 reads CARRLADEETQYF. CDR3 DNA: TGTGCCAGAAGACTAGCGGACGAAGAGACCCAGTACTTC.

Here the CDR3 DNA reads TGTGCCAGCAGGGGGATCGGGAAAACTGAAGCTTTCTTT. Translation: CASRGIGKTEAFF. This chain joins TRBV5-4 and TRBJ1-1, with no clear D. CDR1 SGHNT and CDR2 YYREEE come from the germline V gene (reference sequence). V shed 5 bases and J shed 5 bases, with 13 bases lying between them. This CDR3 is built from 13 residues.

This clone was recorded once. The chain employs TRBV7-2 and TRBJ2-7; unclear D gene. The germline V and J ends were trimmed by 5 bases and 5 bases, with 19 bases remaining between them. The CDR3 is 15 amino acids. Germline-derived CDR1 and CDR2 are SGHTA and FQGNSA. This CDR3 is CASSEGPSRSHEQYF. CDR3 bases: TGTGCCAGCAGCGAAGGCCCTTCTAGGTCCCACGAGCAGTACTTC. The full variable domain, in which reference TRBV7-2 and TRBJ2-7 provide the parts outside the CDR3, is GAGVSQSPSNKVTEKGKDVELRCDPISGHTALYWYRQSLGQGLEFLIYFQGNSAPDKSGLPSDRFSAERTGGSVSTLTIQRTQQEDSAVYLCASSEGPSRSHEQYFGPGTRLTVT.

The V and J genes are TRBV30 and TRBJ2-2; 9 bases are shared with TRBD2. Germline lookup yields CDR1 GTSNPN and CDR2 SVGIG (reference sequence). The CDR3 loop spans 14 amino acids. V was clipped by 4 bases and J by 6 bases; unmatched bases: 6. The CDR3 loop reads CAWNRGGEAGELFF. CDR3 coding DNA: TGTGCCTGGAACCGCGGGGGGGAGGCCGGGGAGCTGTTTTTT. The full variable domain, its missing parts supplied by reference TRBV30 and TRBJ2-2, is SQTIHQWPATLVQPVGSPLSLECTVEGTSNPNLYWYRQAAGRGLQLLFYSVGIGQISSEVPQNLSASRPQDRQFILSSKKLLLSDSGFYLCAWNRGGEAGELFFGEGSRLTVL.

The chain employs TRBV28 and TRBJ1-3; the D gene is possibly TRBD1 (5 bases). Germline V lookup: CDR1 MDHEN, CDR2 SYDVKM. Trimming shortened V by 2 bases and J by 9 bases, and 14 bases separated the two germline ends. The CDR3 is 14 amino acids. The CDR3 coding sequence is TGTGCCAGCAGTTTACCTCAGGGTGGTTCCACCATATATTTT. It yields the protein CASSLPQGGSTIYF.

The chain joins TRBV5-1 to TRBJ1-4; possibly TRBD1 for D (6 bases). Germline CDR1 is SGHRS and CDR2 is YFSETQ. The CDR3 is 14 amino acids. Trimming removed 4 bases from V and 7 bases from J, with 14 bases in between. The DNA for the CDR3 is TGCGCCAGCAGCGTACGGTCAGGGGTTGAAAAACTGTTTTTT. It specifies CASSVRSGVEKLFF.

This clone was seen a single time. This chain uses TRBV6-5 with TRBJ2-7; weak D call: TRBD1 (5 bases). This CDR3 comprises 14 residues. V lost 5 bases and J 0 bases, leaving 11 bases between the germline ends. Germline V gene data show CDR1 as MNHEY and CDR2 as SVGAGI. The chain's CDR3 is CASSQPDISYEQYF. CDR3 in DNA: TGTGCCAGCAGTCAACCGGACATCTCCTACGAGCAGTACTTC.

V is TRBV5-1 and J is TRBJ1-4; no definite D call. V lost 0 bases and J lost 6, with 9 bases in between. Looked up from germline, CDR1 is SGHRS and CDR2 is YFSETQ. The CDR3 runs 14 residues. CDR3 in amino acids: CASSLDYLDEKLFF. DNA of the CDR3: TGCGCCAGCAGCTTGGACTATTTAGATGAAAAACTGTTTTTT.